This T cell receptor beta chain comes out of a study of post-analysis software for immune sequencing data. Study outcomes and limitations: In multiple sclerosis, normalized Chao1 diversity was significantly below that of controls.

In regard to this clonotype: Its antigen remains unknown.

Carried by the TCR beta cDNA libraries were unique molecular identifiers. TCRdb reprocessed the PCR reads with MiXCR, giving one entry per CDR3 protein. The table records about 160,000 distinct CDR3 sequences, around 36% of them present only once. This clonotype was obtained from a girl between 10 and 17 years old with multiple sclerosis. This specimen was blood, taken after autologous hematopoietic stem cell transplantation.

In DNA, the CDR3 is TGTGCCAGCAGCCCCCTACAGGGAGATACGCAGTATTTT. Its protein product is CASSPLQGDTQYF. The gene calls are TRBV7-2 and TRBJ2-3; possible D gene TRBD1, 6 bases. The CDR3 extends over 13 amino acids. Germline CDR1 reads SGHTA; CDR2 reads FQGNSA. V shed 5 bases and J shed 5 bases, with 11 bases lying between them.